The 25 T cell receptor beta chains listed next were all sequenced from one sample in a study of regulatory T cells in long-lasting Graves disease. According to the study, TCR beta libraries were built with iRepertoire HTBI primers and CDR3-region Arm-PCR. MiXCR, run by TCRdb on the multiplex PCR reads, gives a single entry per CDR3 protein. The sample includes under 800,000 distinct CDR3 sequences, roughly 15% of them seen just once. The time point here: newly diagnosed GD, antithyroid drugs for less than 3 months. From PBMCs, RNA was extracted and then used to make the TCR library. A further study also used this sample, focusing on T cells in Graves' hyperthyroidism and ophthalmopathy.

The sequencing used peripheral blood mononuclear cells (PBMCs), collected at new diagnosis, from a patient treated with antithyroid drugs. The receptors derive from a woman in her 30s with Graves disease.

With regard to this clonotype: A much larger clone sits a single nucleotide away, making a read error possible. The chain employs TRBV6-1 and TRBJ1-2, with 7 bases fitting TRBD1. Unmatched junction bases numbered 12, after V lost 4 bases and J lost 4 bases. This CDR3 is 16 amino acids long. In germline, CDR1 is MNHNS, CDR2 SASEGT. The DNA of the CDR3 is TGTGCCAGCAGTGGCGGGACAGCGCGAGTTGGCTATGGCTACACCTTC. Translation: CASSGGTARVGYGYTF.

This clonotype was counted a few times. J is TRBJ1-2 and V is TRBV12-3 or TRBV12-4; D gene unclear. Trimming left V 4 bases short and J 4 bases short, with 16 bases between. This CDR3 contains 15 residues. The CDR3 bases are TGTGCCAGCAGTTCGACAAGGACGATGAGCTATGGCTACACCTTC. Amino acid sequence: CASSSTRTMSYGYTF.

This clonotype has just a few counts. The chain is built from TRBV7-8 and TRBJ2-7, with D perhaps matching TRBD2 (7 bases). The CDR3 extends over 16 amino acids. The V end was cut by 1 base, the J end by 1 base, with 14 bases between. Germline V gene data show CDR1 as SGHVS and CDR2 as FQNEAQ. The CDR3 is CASSLGGGAGSYEQYF. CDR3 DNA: TGTGCCAGCAGCTTAGGAGGGGGGGCGGGATCCTACGAGCAGTACTTC.

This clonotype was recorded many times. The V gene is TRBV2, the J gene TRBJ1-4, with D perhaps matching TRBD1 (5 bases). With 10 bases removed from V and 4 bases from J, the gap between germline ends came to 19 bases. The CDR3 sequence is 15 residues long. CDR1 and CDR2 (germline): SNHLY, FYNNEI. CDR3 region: CATERFGTSNEKLFF. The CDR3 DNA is TGTGCCACCGAGCGTTTCGGGACCAGTAATGAAAAACTGTTTTTT.

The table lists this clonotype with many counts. This CDR3 reads CASSLGFRVMNTEAFF. Here the CDR3 DNA reads TGTGCCAGCAGTTTAGGCTTCAGGGTTATGAACACTGAAGCTTTCTTT. The chain is built from TRBV28 and TRBJ1-1; a possible D gene is TRBD1 (5 bases). Germline CDR1 reads MDHEN; CDR2 reads SYDVKM. The V end was cut by 2 bases, the J end by 0 bases, with 13 bases between. The CDR3 consists of 16 residues.

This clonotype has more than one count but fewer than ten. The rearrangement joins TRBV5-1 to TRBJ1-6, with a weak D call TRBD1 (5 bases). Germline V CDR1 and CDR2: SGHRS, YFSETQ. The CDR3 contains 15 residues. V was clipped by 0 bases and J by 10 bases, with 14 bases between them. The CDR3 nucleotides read TGCGCCAGCAGCTTGGAACAGGCCGGGAGGTCACCCCTCCACTTT. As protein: CASSLEQAGRSPLHF.

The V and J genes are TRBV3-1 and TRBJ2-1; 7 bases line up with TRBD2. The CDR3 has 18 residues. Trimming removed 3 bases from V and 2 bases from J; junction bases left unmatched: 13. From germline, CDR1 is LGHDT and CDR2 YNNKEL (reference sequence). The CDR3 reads CASSHTIRTRKAYNEQFF. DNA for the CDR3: TGTGCCAGCAGCCATACTATCAGGACTAGGAAGGCCTACAATGAGCAGTTCTTC.

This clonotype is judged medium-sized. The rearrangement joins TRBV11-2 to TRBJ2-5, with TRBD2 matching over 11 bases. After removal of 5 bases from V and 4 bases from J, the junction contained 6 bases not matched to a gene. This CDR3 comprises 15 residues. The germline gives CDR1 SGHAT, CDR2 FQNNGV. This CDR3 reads CASSLGLAETETQYF. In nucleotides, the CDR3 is TGTGCCAGCAGCCTGGGACTAGCGGAAACAGAGACCCAGTACTTC.

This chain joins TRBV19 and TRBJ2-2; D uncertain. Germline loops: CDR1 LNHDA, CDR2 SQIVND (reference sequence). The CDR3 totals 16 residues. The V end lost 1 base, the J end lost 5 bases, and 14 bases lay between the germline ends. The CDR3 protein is CASSIGAGVGTGELFF. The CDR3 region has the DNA TGTGCCAGTAGTATAGGGGCTGGGGTCGGTACCGGGGAGCTGTTTTTT.

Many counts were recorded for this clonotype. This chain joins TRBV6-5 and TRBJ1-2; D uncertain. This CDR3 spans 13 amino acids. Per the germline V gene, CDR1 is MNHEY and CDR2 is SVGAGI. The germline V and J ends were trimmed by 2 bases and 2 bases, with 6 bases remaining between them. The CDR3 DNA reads TGTGCCAGCAGTTACAGGTGGAACTATGGCTACACCTTC. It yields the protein CASSYRWNYGYTF.

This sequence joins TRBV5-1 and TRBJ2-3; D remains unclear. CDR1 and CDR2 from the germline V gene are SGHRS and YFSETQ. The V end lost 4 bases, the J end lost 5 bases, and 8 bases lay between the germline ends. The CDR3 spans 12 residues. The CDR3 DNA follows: TGCGCCAGCAGCGCGAAGGGAGATACGCAGTATTTT. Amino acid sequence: CASSAKGDTQYF.

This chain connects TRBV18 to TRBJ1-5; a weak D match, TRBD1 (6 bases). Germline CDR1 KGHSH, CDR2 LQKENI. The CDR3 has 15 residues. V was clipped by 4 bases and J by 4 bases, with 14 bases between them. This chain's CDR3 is CASSLEGGWNQPQHF. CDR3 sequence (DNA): TGTGCCAGCTCACTCGAGGGGGGCTGGAATCAGCCCCAGCATTTT. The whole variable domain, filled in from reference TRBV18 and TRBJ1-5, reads NAGVMQNPRHLVRRRGQEARLRCSPMKGHSHVYWYRQLPEEGLKFMVYLQKENIIDESGMPKERFSAEFPKEGPSILRIQQVVRGDSAAYFCASSLEGGWNQPQHFGDGTRLSIL.

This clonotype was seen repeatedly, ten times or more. Written as DNA, the CDR3 is TGTGCCAGCAATTTTGGTACAGCCTCCTACGAGCAGTACTTC. Protein product: CASNFGTASYEQYF. This sequence joins TRBV2 and TRBJ2-7; D uncertain. The V and J ends lost 7 bases and 0 bases respectively, with 13 bases between them. The CDR3 covers 14 residues. The germline V gene has CDR1 SNHLY and CDR2 FYNNEI.

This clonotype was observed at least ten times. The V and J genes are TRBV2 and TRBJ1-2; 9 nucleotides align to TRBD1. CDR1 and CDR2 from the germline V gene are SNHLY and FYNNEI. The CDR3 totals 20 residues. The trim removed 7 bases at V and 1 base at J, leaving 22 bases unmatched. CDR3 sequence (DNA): TGTGCCAGCAAGAATTCCCTGTTTGGGGGGACAGGGTCGGGTAACTATGGCTACACCTTC. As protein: CASKNSLFGGTGSGNYGYTF.

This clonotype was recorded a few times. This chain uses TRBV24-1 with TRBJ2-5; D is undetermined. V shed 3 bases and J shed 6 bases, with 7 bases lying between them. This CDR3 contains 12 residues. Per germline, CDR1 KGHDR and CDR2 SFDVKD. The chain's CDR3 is CATSDPLKTQYF. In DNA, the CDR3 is TGTGCCACCAGTGATCCTCTAAAGACCCAGTACTTC.

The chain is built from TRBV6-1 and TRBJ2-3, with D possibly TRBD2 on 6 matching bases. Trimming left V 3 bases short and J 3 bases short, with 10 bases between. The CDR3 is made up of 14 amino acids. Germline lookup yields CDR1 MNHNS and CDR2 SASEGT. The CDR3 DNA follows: TGTGCCAGCAGTGACTGGGCGGGAACAGATACGCAGTATTTT. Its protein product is CASSDWAGTDTQYF.

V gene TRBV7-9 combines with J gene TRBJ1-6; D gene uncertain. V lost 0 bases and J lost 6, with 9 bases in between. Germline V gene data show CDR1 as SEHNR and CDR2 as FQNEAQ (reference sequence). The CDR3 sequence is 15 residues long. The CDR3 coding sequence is TGTGCCAGCAGCTTAGCTGGACTGGCTAATTCACCCCTCCACTTT. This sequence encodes CASSLAGLANSPLHF. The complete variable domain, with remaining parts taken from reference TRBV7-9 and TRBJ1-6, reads DTGVSQNPRHKITKRGQNVTFRCDPISEHNRLYWYRQTLGQGPEFLTYFQNEAQLEKSRLLSDRFSAERPKGSFSTLEIQRTEQGDSAMYLCASSLAGLANSPLHFGNGTRLTVT.

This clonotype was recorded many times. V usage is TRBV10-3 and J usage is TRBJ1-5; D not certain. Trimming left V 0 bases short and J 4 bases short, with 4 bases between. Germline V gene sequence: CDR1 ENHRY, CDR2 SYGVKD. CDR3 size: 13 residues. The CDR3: CAISESSNQPQHF. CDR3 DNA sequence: TGTGCCATCAGTGAGTCATCGAATCAGCCCCAGCATTTT.

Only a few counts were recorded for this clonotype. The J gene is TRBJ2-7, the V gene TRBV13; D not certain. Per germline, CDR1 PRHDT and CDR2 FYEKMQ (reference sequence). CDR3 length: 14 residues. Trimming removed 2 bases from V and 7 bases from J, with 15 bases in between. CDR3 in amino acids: CASSLFVGSGEQYF. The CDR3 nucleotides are TGTGCCAGCAGCTTATTCGTGGGATCAGGAGAGCAGTACTTC. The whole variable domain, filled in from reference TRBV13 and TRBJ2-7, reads AAGVIQSPRHLIKEKRETATLKCYPIPRHDTVYWYQQGPGQDPQFLISFYEKMQSDKGSIPDRFSAQQFSDYHSELNMSSLELGDSALYFCASSLFVGSGEQYFGPGTRLTVT.

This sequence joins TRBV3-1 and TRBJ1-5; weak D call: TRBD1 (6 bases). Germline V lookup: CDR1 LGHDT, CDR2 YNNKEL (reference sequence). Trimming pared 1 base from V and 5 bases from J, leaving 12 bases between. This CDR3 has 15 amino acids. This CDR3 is CASSQGSGAHQPQHF. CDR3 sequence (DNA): TGTGCCAGCAGCCAAGGTTCAGGGGCCCATCAGCCCCAGCATTTT.

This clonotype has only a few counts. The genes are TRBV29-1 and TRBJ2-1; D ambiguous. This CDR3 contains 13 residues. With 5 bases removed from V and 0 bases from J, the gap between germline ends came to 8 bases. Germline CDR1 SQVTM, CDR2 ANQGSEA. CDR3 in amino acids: CSVLPRSYNEQFF. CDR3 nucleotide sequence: TGCAGCGTTCTGCCGCGCTCCTACAATGAGCAGTTCTTC.

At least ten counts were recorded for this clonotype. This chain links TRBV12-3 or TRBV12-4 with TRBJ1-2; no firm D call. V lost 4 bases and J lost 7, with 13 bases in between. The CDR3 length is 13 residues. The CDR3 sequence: CASSSWGKGGYTF. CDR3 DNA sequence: TGTGCCAGCAGTTCATGGGGAAAGGGTGGCTACACCTTC.

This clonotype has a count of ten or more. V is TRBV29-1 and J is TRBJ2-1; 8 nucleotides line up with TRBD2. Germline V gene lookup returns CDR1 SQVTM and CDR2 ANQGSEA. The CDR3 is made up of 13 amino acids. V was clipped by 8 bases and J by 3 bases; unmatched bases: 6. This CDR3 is CSPKLADYNEQFF. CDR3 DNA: TGCAGCCCAAAACTAGCGGACTACAATGAGCAGTTCTTC.

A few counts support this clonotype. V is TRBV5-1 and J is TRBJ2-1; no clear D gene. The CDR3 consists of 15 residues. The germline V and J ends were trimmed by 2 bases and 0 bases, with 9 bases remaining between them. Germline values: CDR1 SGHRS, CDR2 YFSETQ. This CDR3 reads CASSFSMSSYNEQFF. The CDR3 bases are TGCGCCAGCAGCTTTTCCATGAGCTCCTACAATGAGCAGTTCTTC.

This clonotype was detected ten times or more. The DNA for the CDR3 is TGTGCCAGCAGCTTACTCCCCCCGGGACGAGGAAGCACAGATACGCAGTATTTT. Protein sequence: CASSLLPPGRGSTDTQYF. The rearrangement joins TRBV7-9 to TRBJ2-3; either TRBD1 or TRBD2 may fit D (5 bases each). V lost 2 bases, J lost 0 bases, and 18 bases lay in between. The CDR3 contains 18 residues. Looked up from germline, CDR1 is SEHNR and CDR2 is FQNEAQ (reference sequence).